The TCR beta chain under discussion was sequenced for a study of T cells in Graves' hyperthyroidism and ophthalmopathy. Study outcomes and limitations: Blood samples included most of the expanded thyroid clonotypes exceeding 0.001. Stable hyperthyroidism was told apart from ophthalmopathy by a model built on 13 V-J features.

Turning to this clonotype: Antigen specificity is unknown.

Amplification of TCR beta CDR3 regions used RNA as the template. During a first-round RT-PCR of the TCR CDR3, the HTBI primer set was used. Each CDR3 protein is one row after TCRdb ran MiXCR on the multiplex PCR reads. Here the sample spans some 690,000 distinct CDR3 sequences, around a sixth being singletons. Aged 18 to 65, the patients had hyperthyroidism that was newly diagnosed and had lasted under 2 months. More than 8 ml fresh peripheral blood yielded the PBMCs. This CDR3 contains 15 residues. The junction had 6 bases not matched to a gene; V was cut back by 1 base and J by 6 bases. Germline lookup yields CDR1 LGHNA and CDR2 YNFKEQ.

Sequencing input: blood. The chain recombines TRBV4-2 with TRBJ2-7; 10 bases match TRBD1. The clonotype comes from a man over 45 with Graves' hyperthyroidism. CDR3 sequence: CASSQVGTGASEQYF. CDR3 sequence (DNA): TGTGCCAGCAGCCAAGTGGGGACAGGGGCTAGCGAGCAGTACTTC.